The rows below give T cell receptor beta chains drawn from one sample of a study of T cell responses to AZD1222 COVID-19 vaccine. Using immunoSEQ multiplex PCR, the repertoire was profiled, and TCRdb retains in-frame clones only, with some absent. The sample records nearly 110,000 clones, almost 90% being singletons. The specimen was peripheral blood, collected on day 0 of AZD1222 vaccination. These receptors all come from an adult in good health. Each CDR3 is given with its conserved first and last residue. The D gene is left open where the match is weak. Only some rows state a clone size, as once, few, many or a class for expanded clones.

d_call j_call v_call clone_size cdr3_aa cdr3_nt
- TRBJ2-3 TRBV18 - CASSPPVVDTQYF TGTGCCAGCTCACCACCGGTAGTAGATACGCAGTATTTT
TRBD2 TRBJ2-1 TRBV9 once CASSVGVSGSVSEQFF TGTGCCAGCAGCGTAGGCGTTAGCGGGAGTGTCAGTGAGCAGTTCTTC
- TRBJ2-1 TRBV19 once CASSIMGIGNEQFF TGTGCCAGTAGTATAATGGGAATTGGCAATGAGCAGTTCTTC
TRBD2 TRBJ2-1 TRBV6-5 - CASSYGTSGYNEQFF TGTGCCAGCAGTTACGGAACTAGCGGATACAATGAGCAGTTCTTC
- TRBJ1-1 TRBV7-6 - CASSHRQNEAFF TGTGCCAGCAGCCACCGACAGAATGAAGCTTTCTTT
- TRBJ1-2 TRBV29-1 few CSVLKARGYTF TGCAGCGTTCTAAAAGCCAGGGGCTACACCTTC
TRBD1 TRBJ1-3 TRBV9 - CASSYGTGIFSGNTIYF TGTGCCAGCAGCTACGGGACAGGGATTTTCTCTGGAAACACCATATATTTT
- TRBJ1-3 TRBV5-1 - CASSLDGSSGNTIYF TGCGCCAGCAGCTTGGATGGGAGCTCTGGAAACACCATATATTTT
- TRBJ2-7 TRBV7-9 - CASSLGFVLPYEQYF TGTGCCAGCAGCTTAGGATTCGTCTTGCCCTACGAGCAGTACTTC
TRBD1 TRBJ2-1 TRBV18 - CASSRGQGAYEQFF TGTGCCAGCTCAAGGGGACAGGGGGCCTATGAGCAGTTCTTC
- TRBJ1-1 TRBV5-1 - CASSFSWGADTEAFF TGCGCCAGCAGCTTCTCCTGGGGGGCTGACACTGAAGCTTTCTTT
- TRBJ1-2 TRBV7-8 - CASRPQGRGGYTF TGTGCCAGCAGACCTCAGGGTAGAGGCGGCTACACCTTC
- TRBJ1-1 TRBV10-3 - CAIRRGGYTEAFF TGTGCCATCAGGCGTGGGGGTTACACTGAAGCTTTCTTT
TRBD2 TRBJ2-1 TRBV3-1/TRBV3-2 - CASSQGVAGSEQFF TGTGCCAGCAGCCAAGGGGTAGCGGGAAGCGAGCAGTTCTTC
- TRBJ1-5 TRBV27 - CASSPPDQPQHF TGTGCCAGCAGCCCACCGGATCAGCCCCAGCATTTT
- TRBJ1-2 TRBV19 few CATRTDFNYGYTF TGTGCCACTCGGACAGATTTCAACTATGGCTACACCTTC
- TRBJ2-7 TRBV7-9 - CASSSRGTYEQYF TGTGCCAGCAGCTCCCGGGGAACCTACGAGCAGTACTTC
- TRBJ1-5 TRBV18 few CASSPSQGYQPQHF TGTGCCAGCTCACCATCGCAGGGTTATCAGCCCCAGCATTTT